The source of this T cell receptor beta chain is a study of identical twins. Whole-study findings and limits: Invariant MAIT and iNKT cells are populations that could partly confound zero-insertion analyses. Memory repertoires showed no such pattern, whereas abundant cord blood beta clonotypes carried fewer insertions. Models underpredicted monozygotic twin sharing of out-of-frame TCR alpha.

Of note for this clonotype: Its antigen is as yet unknown.

Deletions cut 2 bases from V and 1 base from J, with 5 bases between. This CDR3 spans 13 amino acids. The V gene's germline CDR1 is GTSNPN and CDR2 SVGIG (reference sequence). From the 5' RACE reads, TCRdb called clonotypes with MiXCR, one entry per CDR3 protein. Of approximately 300,000 distinct CDR3 sequences listed, roughly 10% were seen once; the top ten hold roughly 7%. Healthy Caucasian individuals made up all the donors. This sample also appeared in a second study, on yellow fever vaccine responses in identical twins.

Sequencing was done on a sample of CD8+ T cells sorted from blood. The chain is built from TRBV30 and TRBJ2-2; no clear D. This receptor was taken from a woman aged 18-29 years in good health. The CDR3 DNA reads as TGTGCCTGGAGTATTCTGAACACCGGGGAGCTGTTTTTT. Translating gives CAWSILNTGELFF. Combining the CDR3 with reference TRBV30 and TRBJ2-2 gives the whole variable domain SQTIHQWPATLVQPVGSPLSLECTVEGTSNPNLYWYRQAAGRGLQLLFYSVGIGQISSEVPQNLSASRPQDRQFILSSKKLLLSDSGFYLCAWSILNTGELFFGEGSRLTVL.